This T cell receptor beta chain stems from a study of control samples from healthy donors and cancer patients. This clone was picked up one time. Trimming removed 1 base from V and 8 bases from J; junction bases left unmatched: 5. Germline V gene lookup returns CDR1 GTSNPN and CDR2 SVGIG (reference sequence). The CDR3 has 13 amino acids. Libraries were prepared by immunoSEQ multiplex PCR; TCRdb keeps only in-frame clonotypes and omits some of them. The table records roughly 450,000 clones, 80% to 95% of them present only once. The chain couples TRBV30 to TRBJ1-3; TRBD1 agrees at 7 bases. The specimen sequenced was PBMCs. This TCR derives from a middle-aged man with head and neck cancer. CDR3 bases: TGTGCCTGGAGTGACCACAGGGGTGACACCATATATTTT. Translated, it gives CAWSDHRGDTIYF.